A single T cell receptor (beta chain) is shown here with its context. This sample was included in a study of shared clonotypes between healthy human individuals. V was shortened by 11 bases and J by 9 bases, with 17 bases between the two germline ends. The CDR3 is 12 amino acids. Germline loops: CDR1 LNHDA, CDR2 SQIVND (reference sequence). TCRdb's copy holds only in-frame clones and misses some; the assay was immunoSEQ multiplex PCR. The table includes 1.4 million or so clones, approximately 98.5% detected once. The receptor was derived from a man younger than 45 in good health. The V gene is TRBV19, the J gene TRBJ1-5; a weak D match, TRBD1 (5 bases). The sample comprised naive CD4+ T cells sorted from blood. Noted subset: CD45RA+ positively selected. CDR3 sequence: CAGSGLLWPQHF. In DNA, the CDR3 is TGTGCCGGGTCGGGACTCCTATGGCCCCAGCATTTT.